A selection of T cell receptor beta chains follows, all from one sample in a study of blood T cell repertoires in COVID-19. Sequencing used immunoSEQ multiplex PCR; TCRdb keeps in-frame clones, though not all of them. This repertoire shows 130,000 or so clones, around four fifths found once; its top ten account for 12%. Sequenced sample: peripheral blood. These receptors all stem from a human donor in a cohort sampled during active COVID-19. Each CDR3 is given with its conserved first and last residue. A D gene is named only where the DNA matches it firmly. Where a row states a size, it is once, few, many or the class of an expanded clone; other rows omit it.

V: TRBV7-9; length: 12; size: -; D: TRBD1; J: TRBJ2-5; CDR3: CASSQGVATQYF; DNA: TGTGCCAGCAGCCAGGGGGTCGCGACCCAGTACTTC
V: TRBV5-1; length: 15; size: once; D: -; J: TRBJ2-1; CDR3: CASSLVGGPYNEQFF; DNA: TGCGCCAGCAGCTTGGTGGGGGGACCCTACAATGAGCAGTTCTTC
V: TRBV28; length: 18; size: few; D: TRBD1; J: TRBJ1-6; CDR3: CASSKPYRGLSYNSPLHF; DNA: TGTGCCAGCAGTAAACCCTACAGGGGTCTTTCCTATAATTCACCCCTCCACTTT
V: TRBV6-1; length: 15; size: -; D: -; J: TRBJ1-5; CDR3: CASSEQVGNNQPQHF; DNA: TGTGCCAGCAGTGAACAGGTCGGCAACAATCAGCCCCAGCATTTT
V: TRBV2; length: 12; size: -; D: -; J: TRBJ2-3; CDR3: CASDTPDDTQYF; DNA: TGTGCCAGCGACACCCCAGACGATACGCAGTATTTT
V: TRBV6-7; length: 15; size: -; D: -; J: TRBJ1-6; CDR3: CASSSYSPLGTPLHF; DNA: TGTGCCAGCAGTTCATACAGTCCCCTCGGGACACCCCTCCACTTT
V: TRBV7-9; length: 15; size: -; D: -; J: TRBJ2-2; CDR3: CASSLLQGSTGELFF; DNA: TGTGCCAGCAGCTTACTCCAGGGTAGCACCGGGGAGCTGTTTTTT
V: TRBV12-3/TRBV12-4; length: 13; size: -; D: TRBD1; J: TRBJ1-1; CDR3: CASSRTGLTEAFF; DNA: TGTGCCAGCAGTCGGACAGGACTCACTGAAGCTTTCTTT
V: TRBV4-1; length: 20; size: -; D: TRBD2; J: TRBJ2-6; CDR3: CASSQIPGLAGGLGANVLTF; DNA: TGCGCCAGCAGCCAGATACCGGGACTAGCGGGGGGGCTTGGGGCCAACGTCCTGACTTTC
V: TRBV5-4; length: 14; size: -; D: -; J: TRBJ2-7; CDR3: CASSLGVVSYEQYF; DNA: TGTGCCAGCAGCTTGGGCGTCGTCTCCTACGAGCAGTACTTC
V: TRBV5-6; length: 13; size: -; D: -; J: TRBJ2-3; CDR3: CASSSQGTDTQYF; DNA: TGTGCCAGCAGCTCGCAGGGCACAGATACGCAGTATTTT
V: TRBV6-1; length: 14; size: few; D: TRBD1; J: TRBJ2-7; CDR3: CASSEPGQGGEQYF; DNA: TGTGCCAGCAGTGAACCGGGACAGGGCGGCGAGCAGTACTTC
V: TRBV7-2; length: 15; size: -; D: -; J: TRBJ2-2; CDR3: CASSPLHQNTGELFF; DNA: TGTGCCAGCAGCCCACTCCACCAGAACACCGGGGAGCTGTTTTTT
V: TRBV3-1/TRBV3-2; length: 16; size: -; D: -; J: TRBJ1-1; CDR3: CASSQVAGAGSAEAFF; DNA: TGTGCCAGCAGCCAAGTCGCCGGGGCCGGGAGCGCTGAAGCTTTCTTT
V: TRBV6-5; length: 13; size: few; D: -; J: TRBJ2-1; CDR3: CASSRLEANEQFF; DNA: TGTGCCAGCAGCCGACTAGAGGCCAATGAGCAGTTCTTC
V: TRBV5-1; length: 14; size: -; D: -; J: TRBJ2-7; CDR3: CASSLQVTSYEQYF; DNA: TGCGCCAGCAGCTTACAGGTAACCTCCTACGAGCAGTACTTC
V: TRBV3-1/TRBV3-2; length: 19; size: once; D: -; J: TRBJ2-3; CDR3: CASSHFWLAFVHSTDTQYF; DNA: TGTGCCAGCAGCCACTTCTGGTTAGCGTTTGTCCACAGCACAGATACGCAGTATTTT
V: TRBV11-2; length: 14; size: -; D: -; J: TRBJ2-7; CDR3: CASSLQVRLYEQYF; DNA: TGTGCCAGCAGCTTACAGGTCAGGCTGTACGAGCAGTACTTC
V: TRBV5-1; length: 15; size: -; D: TRBD1; J: TRBJ1-4; CDR3: CASSSQGALNEKLFF; DNA: TGCGCCAGCAGCAGTCAGGGGGCCCTTAATGAAAAACTGTTTTTT
V: TRBV9; length: 14; size: -; D: TRBD1; J: TRBJ2-2; CDR3: CASSPRTGTGELFF; DNA: TGTGCCAGCAGCCCCCGGACAGGCACCGGGGAGCTGTTTTTT
V: TRBV12-3/TRBV12-4; length: 13; size: -; D: -; J: TRBJ1-5; CDR3: CASSLSGNQPQHF; DNA: TGTGCCAGCAGTTTGTCGGGGAATCAGCCCCAGCATTTT
V: TRBV7-2; length: 13; size: -; D: -; J: TRBJ2-3; CDR3: CASSYSGVDTQYF; DNA: TGTGCCAGCAGCTACTCCGGGGTAGATACGCAGTATTTT
V: TRBV19; length: 16; size: -; D: TRBD1; J: TRBJ2-3; CDR3: CASSITGTGPRKTQYF; DNA: TGTGCCAGTAGTATCACCGGGACAGGCCCGAGGAAAACGCAGTATTTT
V: TRBV7-8; length: 16; size: -; D: -; J: TRBJ2-2; CDR3: CASSLTGQGFTGELFF; DNA: TGTGCCAGCAGCTTAACCGGGCAGGGGTTCACCGGGGAGCTGTTTTTT
V: TRBV27; length: 13; size: -; D: -; J: TRBJ1-6; CDR3: CASGGLYNSPLHF; DNA: TGTGCCAGCGGGGGACTCTATAATTCACCCCTCCACTTT
V: TRBV5-1; length: 14; size: -; D: TRBD1; J: TRBJ2-7; CDR3: CASSLDRYSYEQYF; DNA: TGCGCCAGCAGCCTGGACAGGTACTCCTACGAGCAGTACTTC
V: TRBV28; length: 14; size: -; D: TRBD1; J: TRBJ1-1; CDR3: CASSWQTGGTEAFF; DNA: TGTGCCAGCAGTTGGCAGACAGGGGGCACTGAAGCTTTCTTT